What follows are 11 T cell receptor beta chains derived from one specimen sequenced in a study of identical twins. TCRdb used MiXCR to reprocess the 5' RACE reads, holding one entry per CDR3 protein. This table has over 600,000 distinct CDR3 sequences, 21% appearing once. Separately, the same data were catalogued under a study of T cells expressing NK-cell markers.

Sequenced sample: PBMCs. The receptor set was obtained from a woman under 30 in good health.

CDR3 sequence (DNA): TGCAGTGCTAGAACCCGAGTTAGCAATCAGCCCCAGCATTTT. The encoded protein is CSARTRVSNQPQHF. The gene calls are TRBV20-1 and TRBJ1-5; no definite D call. CDR3 size: 14 residues. Deletions cut 2 bases from V and 0 bases from J, with 8 bases between. Looked up from germline, CDR1 is DFQATT and CDR2 is SNEGSKA (reference sequence).

The rearrangement joins TRBV21-1 to TRBJ2-2. TRBV21-1 is shown as a pseudogene. The CDR3 length is 16 residues. The CDR3, as DNA: TGTGCCAGCAGCAAAGTAAACCGAACGAACACCGGGGAGCTGTTTTTT. Translating gives CASSKVNRTNTGELFF.

This chain joins TRBV2 and TRBJ2-4; 7 positions agree with TRBD2. V lost 8 bases, J lost 6 bases, and 4 bases stayed unmatched. CDR1 is SNHLY, CDR2 FYNNEI, per germline. This CDR3 region has 12 residues. CDR3 DNA sequence: TGTGCCAGCCGGGACTACCCAAACATTCAGTACTTC. As protein: CASRDYPNIQYF.

This clonotype was counted between two and nine times. The chain joins TRBV7-9 to TRBJ2-3, with D maybe TRBD2 (5 bases). The CDR3 totals 16 residues. Germline-derived CDR1 and CDR2 are SEHNR and FQNEAQ (reference sequence). V lost 5 bases, J lost 1 base, and 16 bases lay in between. The CDR3 nucleotides are TGTGCCAGCAGCCTCCCCCGGGGTGAAGGCACAGATACGCAGTATTTT. It yields the protein CASSLPRGEGTDTQYF.

The V and J genes are TRBV5-6 and TRBJ1-3; a weak D match, TRBD1 (5 bases). CDR3 length: 17 amino acids. Germline-derived CDR1 and CDR2 are SGHDT and YYEEEE. Trimming took off 4 bases at V and 0 bases at J, with 17 bases between the two ends. DNA of the CDR3: TGTGCCAGCAGCCTACCGACAGCAACCGACTCTGGAAACACCATATATTTT. Translated: CASSLPTATDSGNTIYF.

This clonotype showed up many times. This sequence joins TRBV6-1 and TRBJ1-2; D uncertain. V was shortened by 10 bases and J by 2 bases, with 17 bases between the two germline ends. Germline-derived CDR1 and CDR2 are MNHNS and SASEGT. The CDR3 has 14 residues. The DNA for the CDR3 is TGTGCCACCTCACTATCCGGGAACAACTATGGCTACACCTTC. Protein: CATSLSGNNYGYTF.

V is TRBV20-1 and J is TRBJ2-1; 8 bases line up with TRBD2. V trimming: 3 bases; J trimming: 9 bases; junction bases outside the gene matches: 13. Germline CDR1 reads DFQATT; CDR2 reads SNEGSKA (reference sequence). The CDR3 is made up of 15 amino acids. As DNA, the CDR3 is TGCAGTGCTAGTGTCAGCGGGAGATTATCTAGTGAGCAGTTCTTC. Amino acids: CSASVSGRLSSEQFF.

The chain combines TRBV7-6 with TRBJ2-1; D uncertain. This CDR3 region has 15 residues. CDR1 is SGHVS, CDR2 FNYEAQ, per germline. Trimming took 1 base from V and 8 from J, leaving 15 bases between them. The CDR3 DNA reads as TGTGCCAGCAGCTTAGTCCTCGGGCCCCAGGATGAGCAGTTCTTC. Its translation: CASSLVLGPQDEQFF.

This clonotype was detected only a few times. V is TRBV12-3 or TRBV12-4 and J is TRBJ1-2, with D perhaps TRBD1 (5 bases). The length of the CDR3 is 15 residues. V dropped 0 bases and J dropped 4 bases, with 12 bases sitting between them. The CDR3 protein is CASSLAWGGSYGYTF. The DNA for the CDR3 is TGTGCCAGCAGTTTAGCGTGGGGGGGAAGCTATGGCTACACCTTC.

The chain combines TRBV3-1 with TRBJ1-1; D is ambiguous. This CDR3 is 13 amino acids long. Germline V gives CDR1 LGHDT, CDR2 YNNKEL (reference sequence). Trimming shortened V by 7 bases and J by 6 bases, and 15 bases separated the two germline ends. The CDR3 here is CASTPVSVAEAFF. The CDR3 DNA reads TGTGCCAGCACCCCCGTGAGCGTAGCTGAAGCTTTCTTT.

This clonotype was seen at least ten times. The gene calls are TRBV5-1 and TRBJ2-7; 12 positions agree with TRBD2. V shed 4 bases, J shed 1 base, and the junction held 9 bases outside the gene matches. This CDR3 has 17 residues. CDR1 and CDR2 (germline): SGHRS, YFSETQ. CDR3 DNA: TGCGCCAGCAGCGCCCGCTTCGGACTAGCGGGATCCTACGAGCAGTACTTC. Residues: CASSARFGLAGSYEQYF.